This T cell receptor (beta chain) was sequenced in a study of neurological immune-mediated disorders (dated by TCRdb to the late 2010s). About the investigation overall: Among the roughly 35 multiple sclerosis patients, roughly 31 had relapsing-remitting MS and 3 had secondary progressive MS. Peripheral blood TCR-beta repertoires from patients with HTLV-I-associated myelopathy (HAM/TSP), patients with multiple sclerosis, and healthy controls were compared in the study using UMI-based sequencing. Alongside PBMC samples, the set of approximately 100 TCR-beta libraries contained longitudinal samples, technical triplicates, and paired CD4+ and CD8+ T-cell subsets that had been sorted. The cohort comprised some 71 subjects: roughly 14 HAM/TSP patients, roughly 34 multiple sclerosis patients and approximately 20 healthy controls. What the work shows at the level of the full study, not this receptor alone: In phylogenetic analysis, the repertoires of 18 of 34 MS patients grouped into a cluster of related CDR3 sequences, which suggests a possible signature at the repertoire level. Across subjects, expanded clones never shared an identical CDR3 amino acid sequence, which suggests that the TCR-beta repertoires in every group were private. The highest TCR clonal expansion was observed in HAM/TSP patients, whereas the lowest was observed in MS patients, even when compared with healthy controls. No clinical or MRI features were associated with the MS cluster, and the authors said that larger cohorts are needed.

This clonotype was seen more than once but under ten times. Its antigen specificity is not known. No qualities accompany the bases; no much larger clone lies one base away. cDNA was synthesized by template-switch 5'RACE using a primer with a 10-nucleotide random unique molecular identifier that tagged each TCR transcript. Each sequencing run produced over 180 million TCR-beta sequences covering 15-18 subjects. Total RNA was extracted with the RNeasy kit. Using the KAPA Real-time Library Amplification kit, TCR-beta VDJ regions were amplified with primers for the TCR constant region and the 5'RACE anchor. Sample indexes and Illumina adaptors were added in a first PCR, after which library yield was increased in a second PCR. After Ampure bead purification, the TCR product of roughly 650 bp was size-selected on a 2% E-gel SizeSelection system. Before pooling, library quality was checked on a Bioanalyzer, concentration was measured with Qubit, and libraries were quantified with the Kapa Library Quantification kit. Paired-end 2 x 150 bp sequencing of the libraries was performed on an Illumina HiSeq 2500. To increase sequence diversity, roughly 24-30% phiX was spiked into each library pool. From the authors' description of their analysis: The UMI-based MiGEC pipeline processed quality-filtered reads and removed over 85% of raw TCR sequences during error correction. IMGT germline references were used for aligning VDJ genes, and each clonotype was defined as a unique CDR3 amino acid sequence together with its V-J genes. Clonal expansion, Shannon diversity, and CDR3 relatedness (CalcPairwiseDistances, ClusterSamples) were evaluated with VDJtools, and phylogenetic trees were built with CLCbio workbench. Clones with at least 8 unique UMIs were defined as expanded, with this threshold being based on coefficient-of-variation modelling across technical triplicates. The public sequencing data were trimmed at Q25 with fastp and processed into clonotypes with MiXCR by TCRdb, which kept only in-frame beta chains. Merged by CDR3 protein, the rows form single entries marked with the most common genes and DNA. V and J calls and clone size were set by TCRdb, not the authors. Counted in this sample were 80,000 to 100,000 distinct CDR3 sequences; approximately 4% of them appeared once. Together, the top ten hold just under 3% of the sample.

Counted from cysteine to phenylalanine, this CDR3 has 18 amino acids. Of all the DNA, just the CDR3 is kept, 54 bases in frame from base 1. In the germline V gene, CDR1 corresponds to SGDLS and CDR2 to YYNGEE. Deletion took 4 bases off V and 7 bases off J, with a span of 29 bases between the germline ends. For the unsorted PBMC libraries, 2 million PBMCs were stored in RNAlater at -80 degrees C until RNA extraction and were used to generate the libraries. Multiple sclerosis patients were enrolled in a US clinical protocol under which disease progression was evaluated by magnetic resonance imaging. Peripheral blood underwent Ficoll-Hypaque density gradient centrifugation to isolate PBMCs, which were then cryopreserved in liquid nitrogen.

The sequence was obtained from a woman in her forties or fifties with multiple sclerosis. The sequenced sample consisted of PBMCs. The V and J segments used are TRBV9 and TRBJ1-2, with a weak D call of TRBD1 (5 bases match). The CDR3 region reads CASSPLGWGEGGMAGYTF. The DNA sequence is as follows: TGTGCCAGCAGCCCCTTAGGATGGGGCGAAGGCGGAATGGCTGGCTACACCTTC.